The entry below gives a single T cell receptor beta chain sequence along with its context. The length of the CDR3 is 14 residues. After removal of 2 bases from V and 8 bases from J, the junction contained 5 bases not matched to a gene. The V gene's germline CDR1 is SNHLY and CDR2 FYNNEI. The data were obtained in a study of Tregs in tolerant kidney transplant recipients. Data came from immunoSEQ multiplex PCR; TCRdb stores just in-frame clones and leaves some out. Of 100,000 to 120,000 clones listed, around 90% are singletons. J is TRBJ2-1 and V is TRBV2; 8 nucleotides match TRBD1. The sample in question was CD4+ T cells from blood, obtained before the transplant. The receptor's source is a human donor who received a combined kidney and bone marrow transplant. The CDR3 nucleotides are TGTGCCAGCAGTGAACAGGGGGCTTTGTATGAGCAGTTCTTC. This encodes CASSEQGALYEQFF.